This T cell receptor (beta chain) was sequenced for a study of T cells in tumors after PD-1 blockade. Across the whole study: Each patient got pembrolizumab 200 mg every 3 weeks or cemiplimab 350 mg every 2 weeks.

The CDR3 extends over 22 amino acids. The trim removed 6 bases at V and 2 bases at J, leaving 25 bases unmatched. Produced via immunoSEQ multiplex PCR; TCRdb's table is partial and in-frame only. The sample shows about 33,000 clones, approximately 78% of them seen only once. The rearrangement uses TRBV23-1 and TRBJ1-4; 9 nucleotides agree with TRBD1. TRBV23-1 is sorted into the ORF group, with uncertain function. This sequence originates from a human donor with basal cell carcinoma. Sample: PBMCs, taken before anti-PD-1 treatment. The CDR3 nucleotides read TGCGCCAGCAGCCCCCCAACCCCAGGGACAGGGAGCATGGCGAGGACTAATGAAAAACTGTTTTTT. It yields the protein CASSPPTPGTGSMARTNEKLFF.